Sequencing of this T cell receptor beta chain was carried out in a study of blood T cell repertoires in COVID-19. Study overall: COVID-19 samples from acute and convalescent phases originated in the United States, Italy and Spain. Nucleic acid was either cDNA or gDNA, and it came from T cells, B-cell-depleted T cells, or PBMCs.

In germline, CDR1 is MNHEY, CDR2 SMNVEV (reference sequence). The CDR3 has 15 residues. V was shortened by 6 bases and J by 1 base, with 12 bases between the two germline ends. Seattle researchers signed up patients amid active infection and tracked them longitudinally. Original handling: Reference gene primers were amplified, and this amplification served to estimate nucleated cell counts. Assay: immunoSEQ multiplex PCR; the TCRdb copy retains only in-frame clones and omits some. The D gene and trimming were derived from the DNA, and the V and J assignments and clone size from that table. The table lists 150,000 to 180,000 clones, 83% of them singletons, with around an eighth in the top ten.

The chain carries TRBV27 and TRBJ2-2, with TRBD2 as a possible D gene (6 bases). This receptor was taken from a woman aged 55-69 years with COVID-19, enrolled during active disease. Material: peripheral blood. CDR3 bases: TGTGCCAGCAGCGACGGGGGACTGAACACCGGGGAGCTGTTTTTT. Translated, it gives CASSDGGLNTGELFF.